The rows below give T cell receptor beta chains drawn from one sample of a study of blood T cells in healthy people across ages. TCRdb re-derived calls from the 5' RACE reads in MiXCR, one entry per CDR3 protein. This sample carries about 1.4 million distinct CDR3 sequences, around 59% of them seen once, and the ten largest clones take about 6.3%. Sample: blood. The source is a man younger than 35 in good health. Each CDR3 is given with its conserved first and last residue. Fields, in order: clone size, CDR3 length, J gene, V gene, D gene, CDR3 DNA, CDR3 protein. The D gene is left open where the match is weak. A clone size is listed for some rows: how often the clone was seen (once, few, many), or a class if it is expanded.

>NA|13|TRBJ2-7|TRBV20-1|NA
TGCAGTGCTCACGACGGCTCATCCTACGAGCAGTACTTC
CSAHDGSSYEQYF
>NA|15|TRBJ2-7|TRBV6-2/TRBV6-3|NA
TGTGCCAGCAGTTACTCGGGGGTACAGGCCTACGAGCAGTACTTC
CASSYSGVQAYEQYF
>NA|14|TRBJ2-3|TRBV20-1|NA
TGCAGTGCTGCGGGAAGGGGGGGAACAGATACGCAGTATTTT
CSAAGRGGTDTQYF
>NA|15|TRBJ2-1|TRBV11-2|TRBD2
TGTGTCAGCAGCTTAGGCGGGACTAGCGGAAATGAGCAGTTCTTC
CVSSLGGTSGNEQFF
>NA|20|TRBJ1-6|TRBV10-1|NA
TGCGCCAGCAGTGAGTACGTACCCCGTCGACCGGCTCGAGATAATTCACCCCTCCACTTT
CASSEYVPRRPARDNSPLHF
>NA|13|TRBJ2-5|TRBV2|NA
TGTGCCAGCAGTGAATGGCAGGAAGAGACCCAGTACTTC
CASSEWQEETQYF
>many|12|TRBJ1-4|TRBV6-6|NA
TGTGCCAGCAGTTACGGAGGTGAAAAACTGTTTTTT
CASSYGGEKLFF
>NA|16|TRBJ2-3|TRBV9|NA
TGTGCCAGCAGCCCTCCGGAGAGCTATGCCACAGATACGCAGTATTTT
CASSPPESYATDTQYF
>NA|15|TRBJ1-4|TRBV2|TRBD1
TGTGCCAGCACCCGACGGACAGGGAGGAATGAAAAACTGTTTTTT
CASTRRTGRNEKLFF
>NA|13|TRBJ1-2|TRBV6-5|TRBD1
TGTGCCAGCAGTGACAGGGACAAAAATGGCTACACCTTC
CASSDRDKNGYTF
>NA|12|TRBJ2-1|TRBV20-1|NA
TGCAGTGCTAAAGCGGGCTTGAATGAGCAGTTCTTC
CSAKAGLNEQFF
>few|15|TRBJ2-3|TRBV2|NA
TGTGCCAGTATAGGACAGACCGTGAGCACAGATACGCAGTATTTT
CASIGQTVSTDTQYF
>few|11|TRBJ1-1|TRBV4-1|NA
TGCGCCAGCAGCCGCCCACCAGAAGCTTTCTTT
CASSRPPEAFF
>few|16|TRBJ1-1|TRBV4-1|NA
TGCGCCAGCAGCCAAGATCGGGTGGTATGGGTTACTGAAGCTTTCTTT
CASSQDRVVWVTEAFF
>NA|16|TRBJ2-7|TRBV29-1|TRBD1
TGCAGCGTGGGCCGCGTCAGGACAGGGGGGTCGGGCGAGCAGTACTTC
CSVGRVRTGGSGEQYF
>NA|18|TRBJ2-3|TRBV9|TRBD2
TGTGCCAGCAGCACAGGACTAGCGGGGGGGCCCTACACAGATACGCAGTATTTT
CASSTGLAGGPYTDTQYF
>few|14|TRBJ1-5|TRBV27|NA
TGTGCCAGCAGTTCCTCGCGACTAAATCAGCCCCAGCATTTT
CASSSSRLNQPQHF
>many|15|TRBJ2-1|TRBV12-3/TRBV12-4|TRBD2
TGTGCCAGCGGCCTACTAGCGGGAGATGGCAATGAGCAGTTCTTC
CASGLLAGDGNEQFF
>many|13|TRBJ1-1|TRBV5-6|NA
TGTGCCAGCAGCTTGACAGGAACTTTTGAAGCTTTCTTT
CASSLTGTFEAFF
>NA|16|TRBJ2-7|TRBV12-3/TRBV12-4|NA
TGTGCCAGCAGTTTTTGGGTCGGGGACCTCTCCTACGAGCAGTACTTC
CASSFWVGDLSYEQYF
>NA|13|TRBJ2-5|TRBV20-1|NA
TGCAGTGCTAGAGTGGTAGCGGAGGAGACCCAGTACTTC
CSARVVAEETQYF
>few|16|TRBJ2-7|TRBV4-2|TRBD1
TGTGCCAGCAGCCAATCAGGGACAGGGAGGGCCTACGAGCAGTACTTC
CASSQSGTGRAYEQYF
>NA|15|TRBJ1-2|TRBV6-6|NA
TGTGCCAGCAGTTACAGGTGGGAAGAGACCTATGGCTACACCTTC
CASSYRWEETYGYTF
>NA|14|TRBJ2-1|TRBV3-1|NA
TGTGCCAGCAGCCAAGGGCCTAGAAGGAATGAGCAGTTCTTC
CASSQGPRRNEQFF
>NA|14|TRBJ1-1|TRBV28|TRBD1
TGTGCCAGCAGACAGGGGGTTGGGAACACTGAAGCTTTCTTT
CASRQGVGNTEAFF
>NA|12|TRBJ1-1|TRBV6-2/TRBV6-3|NA
TGTGCCAGCAGGGACCCCCAGCATTCGGCTTTCTTT
CASRDPQHSAFF
>NA|14|TRBJ2-7|TRBV10-3|NA
TGTGCCATCAGTGAGGGGGGACGGACCTACGAGCAGTACTTC
CAISEGGRTYEQYF
>NA|16|TRBJ1-5|TRBV27|NA
TGTGCCAGCAGACCTACAGGGATGGGTCAGACTCAGCCCCAGCATTTT
CASRPTGMGQTQPQHF
>NA|14|TRBJ1-1|TRBV20-1|NA
TGCAGTGCTAGAGATCGGGTGGGGTCCACTGAAGCTTTCTTT
CSARDRVGSTEAFF
>few|16|TRBJ2-3|TRBV4-3|TRBD2
TGCGCCAGCAGCCAGGTAGCGGGGGCGATCACAGATACGCAGTATTTT
CASSQVAGAITDTQYF
>NA|15|TRBJ1-5|TRBV21-1|NA
TGTGCCAGCAGCAATCAAGACAGGGCAAGCCAGCCCCAGCATTTT
CASSNQDRASQPQHF
>few|13|TRBJ2-3|TRBV29-1|NA
TGCAGCGTTGCGCTAGCCCTCACAGATACGCAGTATTTT
CSVALALTDTQYF
>NA|13|TRBJ1-6|TRBV3-1|NA
TGTGCCAGCAGCCAGTCCCAGAATTCACCCCTCCACTTT
CASSQSQNSPLHF
>NA|16|TRBJ2-1|TRBV12-3/TRBV12-4|NA
TGTGCCAGCAGTTTACTGGGGCGGGGAGAGATGAATGAGCAGTTCTTC
CASSLLGRGEMNEQFF
>NA|16|TRBJ1-2|TRBV5-1|TRBD1
TGCGCCAGCAGCGTCGGAGACAGGGATACGAACTATGGCTACACCTTC
CASSVGDRDTNYGYTF
>NA|14|TRBJ2-5|TRBV10-3|NA
TGTGCCATCAGGGAGCAGGGGTACCAAGAGACCCAGTACTTC
CAIREQGYQETQYF
>NA|14|TRBJ2-7|TRBV7-9|NA
TGTGCCAGCAGCGTAGACTCCACAGACTACGAGCAGTACTTC
CASSVDSTDYEQYF
>few|14|TRBJ2-1|TRBV10-3|TRBD2
TGTGCCATCAGAGATCCCGGGACTAGTAATGAGCAGTTCTTC
CAIRDPGTSNEQFF